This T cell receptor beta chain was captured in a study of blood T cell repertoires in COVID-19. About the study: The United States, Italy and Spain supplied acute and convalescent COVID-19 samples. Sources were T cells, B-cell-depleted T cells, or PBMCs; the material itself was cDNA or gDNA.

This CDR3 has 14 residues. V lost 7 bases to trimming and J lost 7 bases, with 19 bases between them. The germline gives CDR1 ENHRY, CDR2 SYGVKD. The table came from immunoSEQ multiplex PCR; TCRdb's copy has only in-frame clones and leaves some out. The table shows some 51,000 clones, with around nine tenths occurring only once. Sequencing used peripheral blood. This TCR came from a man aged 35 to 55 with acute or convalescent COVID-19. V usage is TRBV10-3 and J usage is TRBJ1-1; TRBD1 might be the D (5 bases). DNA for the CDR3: TGTGCCATCACACCTGGGGGGGGAGTAAATGAAGCTTTCTTT. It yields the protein CAITPGGGVNEAFF.